A single sample gave rise to the 24 T cell receptor beta chains below, sequenced in a study of blood T cell repertoires in COVID-19. The protocol was immunoSEQ multiplex PCR, while the TCRdb copy is restricted to in-frame clones and leaves out a portion. The repertoire consists of fewer than 110,000 clones, with 70% to 90% occurring once and the leading ten covering under 14%. The sample comprised peripheral blood. The source of these receptors is a woman aged 30 to 39 with acute or convalescent COVID-19.

The chain employs TRBV6-5 and TRBJ1-2; 10 bases line up with TRBD1. V lost 6 bases, J lost 6 bases, and 10 bases stayed unmatched. The CDR3 runs 15 residues. Per the germline V gene, CDR1 is MNHEY and CDR2 is SVGAGI. The CDR3 is CASRRGTGVGDGYTF. In DNA, the CDR3 is TGTGCCAGCAGGCGCGGGACAGGGGTTGGGGATGGCTACACCTTC.

This clone has a single count. The chain uses TRBV5-6 and TRBJ2-7; tentative D call: TRBD2 (6 bases). The CDR3 length is 14 residues. CDR1 is SGHDT, CDR2 YYEEEE, per germline. The germline V and J ends were trimmed by 0 bases and 9 bases, with 16 bases remaining between them. The CDR3 is CASSLGDSSLGQYF. CDR3 DNA: TGTGCCAGCAGCTTGGGGGACTCCTCGTTGGGGCAGTACTTC. Supplemented by reference TRBV5-6 and TRBJ2-7, the full variable domain reads DAGVTQSPTHLIKTRGQQVTLRCSPKSGHDTVSWYQQALGQGPQFIFQYYEEEERQRGNFPDRFSGHQFPNYSSELNVNALLLGDSALYLCASSLGDSSLGQYFGPGTRLTVT.

This clone occurred a few times. The chain uses TRBV21-1 and TRBJ1-5; TRBD1 reflects the table's D call only, with no check against the DNA. TRBV21-1 counts as a pseudogene. The CDR3 has 17 residues. This chain's CDR3 is CASSKGTGTGWDQPQHF. CDR3 bases: TGTGCCAGCAGCAAAGGGACAGGGACAGGGTGGGATCAGCCCCAGCATTTT.

The V gene is TRBV2, the J gene TRBJ2-3; the match to TRBD1 covers 7 bases. Germline CDR1 and CDR2: SNHLY and FYNNEI. The CDR3 is 14 residues long. Trimming removed 8 bases from V and 4 bases from J; junction bases left unmatched: 9. CDR3 loop: CASDEGAIPDTQYF. The CDR3 nucleotides read TGTGCCAGCGACGAGGGGGCCATCCCAGATACGCAGTATTTT. Variable domain in full (rest from reference TRBV2 and TRBJ2-3): EPEVTQTPSHQVTQMGQEVILRCVPISNHLYFYWYRQILGQKVEFLVSFYNNEISEKSEIFDDQFSVERPDGSNFTLKIRSTKLEDSAMYFCASDEGAIPDTQYFGPGTRLTVL.

The CDR3 DNA reads as TGTGCCAGCAGCATGCAGGGTCTGGGCACTGAAGCTTTCTTT. Encoded protein: CASSMQGLGTEAFF. V gene TRBV21-1 combines with J gene TRBJ1-1; TRBD1 is the table's D call and was not checked against the DNA. TRBV21-1 is shown as a pseudogene. CDR3 length equals 14 residues.

This chain connects TRBV5-1 to TRBJ2-3, with 9 bases that match TRBD1. Trimming cost V 0 bases and J 8 bases; bases outside gene matches: 7. From germline, CDR1 is SGHRS and CDR2 YFSETQ. The CDR3 extends over 15 amino acids. CDR3 amino acids: CASSLVRTGEGTQYF. As DNA, the CDR3 is TGCGCCAGCAGCTTGGTACGGACAGGGGAAGGTACGCAGTATTTT.

This chain joins TRBV7-2 and TRBJ2-1; perhaps TRBD1 as D (6 bases). The CDR3 consists of 14 residues. V lost 1 base and J 2 bases, leaving 6 bases between the germline ends. Germline CDR1 and CDR2: SGHTA and FQGNSA. The CDR3 region has the DNA TGTGCCAGCAGCTTAGGGACAGCCTACAATGAGCAGTTCTTC. Protein sequence: CASSLGTAYNEQFF.

The chain links TRBV28 to TRBJ2-7; 9 bases match TRBD2. The CDR3 has 15 amino acids. The germline CDR1 and CDR2 sequences are MDHEN and SYDVKM. V was clipped by 6 bases and J by 4 bases; unmatched bases: 10. This chain's CDR3 is CASSPSGDLSYEQYF. CDR3 bases: TGTGCCAGCAGCCCTAGCGGGGATCTTTCTTACGAGCAGTACTTC. The variable domain in full, with the rest retrieved from reference TRBV28 and TRBJ2-7, is DVKVTQSSRYLVKRTGEKVFLECVQDMDHENMFWYRQDPGLGLRLIYFSYDVKMKEKGDIPEGYSVSREKKERFSLILESASTNQTSMYLCASSPSGDLSYEQYFGPGTRLTVT.

The chain has TRBV27 and TRBJ1-1, with D possibly being TRBD1 (6 bases). The V gene lost 3 bases and the J gene lost 1 base, with 9 bases spanning the gap. The CDR3 extends over 14 amino acids. Germline CDR1 reads MNHEY; CDR2 reads SMNVEV (reference sequence). CDR3 nucleotides: TGTGCCAGCAGTTTCAGCAGGGGGAACACTGAAGCTTTCTTT. Its translation is CASSFSRGNTEAFF.

This clone has ten or more counts. The rearrangement uses TRBV2 and TRBJ1-2, with TRBD1 matching 7 bases. The CDR3 has 12 amino acids. CDR1 SNHLY and CDR2 FYNNEI come from the germline V gene. J gave up 4 bases and V 6 bases, and 2 bases lay outside the gene matches. CDR3 in amino acids: CASSGDSYGYTF. CDR3 coding DNA: TGTGCCAGCAGCGGGGACAGCTATGGCTACACCTTC.

The chain joins TRBV6-6 to TRBJ1-4, with D tentatively TRBD1 (5 bases). The V gene's germline CDR1 is MNHNY and CDR2 SVGAGI (reference sequence). This CDR3 is built from 14 residues. Trimming took 4 bases from V and 4 from J, leaving 10 bases between them. CDR3 loop: CASSSGLINEKLFF. The CDR3 DNA reads as TGTGCCAGCAGTTCAGGGCTTATTAATGAAAAACTGTTTTTT.

This clone was counted many times. Additional DNA sequences in this sample encode the identical CDR3. The chain recombines TRBV6-1 with TRBJ1-1; TRBD1 is a possible D gene (5 bases). CDR1 is MNHNS and CDR2 is SASEGT in the germline V gene. The CDR3 runs to 13 residues. V lost 0 bases and J 3 bases, leaving 5 bases between the germline ends. The CDR3: CASSEAGDTEAFF. Here the CDR3 DNA reads TGTGCCAGCAGTGAAGCAGGGGACACTGAAGCTTTCTTT.

CDR3 nucleotides: TGTGCCATCAGTCCCGGTGGACTAGCGATCGGCAATGAGCAGTTCTTC. Protein product: CAISPGGLAIGNEQFF. V usage is TRBV10-3 and J usage is TRBJ2-1; TRBD2 agrees at 9 bases. The germline CDR1 and CDR2 sequences are ENHRY and SYGVKD. The CDR3 is 16 residues long. J was trimmed by 6 bases and V by 5 bases; bases with no gene match: 11.

The CDR3 protein is CASSLTYSGTGGGQPQHF. The CDR3 DNA reads as TGCGCCAGCAGCTTGACCTATTCCGGGACAGGGGGAGGTCAGCCCCAGCATTTT. The chain recombines TRBV5-1 with TRBJ1-5; 11 bases are a match to TRBD1. The V and J ends lost 1 base and 6 bases, in that order; junction bases with no gene match: 12. The CDR3 is 18 amino acids. Germline V gene data show CDR1 as SGHRS and CDR2 as YFSETQ.

The rearrangement links TRBV25-1 to TRBJ1-5; D possibly corresponds to TRBD1 (6 bases). Trimming removed 2 bases from V and 5 bases from J, with 10 bases in between. Germline-derived CDR1 and CDR2 are MGHDK and SYGVNS. This CDR3 region has 14 residues. The CDR3 reads CASSERGGDQPQHF. The CDR3 bases are TGTGCCAGCAGTGAACGAGGGGGGGATCAGCCCCAGCATTTT. Using reference TRBV25-1 and TRBJ1-5 for the parts outside the CDR3, the full variable domain is EADIYQTPRYLVIGTGKKITLECSQTMGHDKMYWYQQDPGMELHLIHYSYGVNSTEKGDLSSESTVSRIRTEHFPLTLESARPSHTSQYLCASSERGGDQPQHFGDGTRLSIL.

The gene calls are TRBV10-3 and TRBJ1-1, with a weak D call TRBD1 (6 bases). Per germline, CDR1 ENHRY and CDR2 SYGVKD. V lost 10 bases and J lost 2, with 11 bases in between. The CDR3 runs 12 residues. This chain's CDR3 is CATGQLNTEAFF. The CDR3 coding sequence is TGTGCCACCGGACAGCTTAACACTGAAGCTTTCTTT.

This chain connects TRBV6-1 to TRBJ1-2; 10 nucleotides match TRBD1. The CDR3 has 15 amino acids. Germline V CDR1 and CDR2: MNHNS, SASEGT. V lost 7 bases to trimming and J lost 3 bases; unmatched junction nucleotides: 8. CDR3 DNA sequence: TGTGCCAGCACCGACAGGGGGCAATCGGACTATGGCTACACCTTC. As protein: CASTDRGQSDYGYTF.

This chain connects TRBV19 to TRBJ1-1; 9 bases align to TRBD1. Germline lookup yields CDR1 LNHDA and CDR2 SQIVND (reference sequence). This CDR3 contains 14 residues. V was clipped by 7 bases and J by 5 bases; unmatched bases: 8. CDR3 sequence (DNA): TGTGCCAGTAAACCACAGGGGGCGAGGACTGAAGCTTTCTTT. It specifies CASKPQGARTEAFF.

The V and J genes are TRBV28 and TRBJ1-3; D is unresolved. The ends were cut back, 3 bases at V and 0 bases at J, with 3 bases in the middle. This CDR3 is 13 amino acids long. Germline V gene data show CDR1 as MDHEN and CDR2 as SYDVKM. CDR3 nucleotide sequence: TGTGCCAGCAGTTTTCTCTCTGGAAACACCATATATTTT. Translating it yields CASSFLSGNTIYF.

This clone was seen a handful of times. The chain joins TRBV6-2 or TRBV6-3 to TRBJ2-7; D not certain. This CDR3 comprises 16 residues. CDR1 and CDR2 (germline): MNHEY, SVGEGT. V was cut by 2 bases and J by 3 bases, with 17 bases left in between. The CDR3: CASSYVTGSGLYEQYF. The CDR3 nucleotides read TGTGCCAGCAGTTACGTGACCGGATCAGGCCTCTACGAGCAGTACTTC.

This clone was observed a handful of times. The chain has TRBV2 and TRBJ2-3, with 16 bases aligning to TRBD2. The length of the CDR3 is 14 residues. CDR1 and CDR2 from the germline V gene are SNHLY and FYNNEI. DNA for the CDR3: TGTACTTCAACGGGGACTAGCGGGGGGGCCGTGCAGTATTTT. Translated: CTSTGTSGGAVQYF.

V usage is TRBV7-8 and J usage is TRBJ1-5, with TRBD1 as a possible D gene (6 bases). V was cut by 1 base and J by 5 bases, with 18 bases left in between. Germline assignment: CDR1 SGHVS and CDR2 FQNEAQ. The CDR3 loop spans 17 amino acids. The CDR3 here is CASSLGETGLGHQPQHF. The CDR3 nucleotides are TGTGCCAGCAGCTTAGGAGAGACAGGTTTGGGGCATCAGCCCCAGCATTTT.

The table lists this clone with a few counts. V and J are TRBV7-8 and TRBJ2-7; TRBD1 aligns across 8 bases. CDR3 length: 13 residues. J gave up 2 bases and V 6 bases, and 3 bases lay outside the gene matches. The V gene's germline CDR1 is SGHVS and CDR2 FQNEAQ. This CDR3 is CASRGTGPYEQYF. The CDR3 DNA reads as TGTGCCAGCAGGGGGACAGGACCCTACGAGCAGTACTTC.

This clone appeared a single time. This chain links TRBV6-5 with TRBJ2-7; 8 bases line up with TRBD1. The CDR3 contains 14 residues. After removal of 5 bases from V and 6 bases from J, the junction contained 9 bases not matched to a gene. Germline CDR1 MNHEY, CDR2 SVGAGI. DNA of the CDR3: TGTGCCAGCAGTCCAGGAGGACAGGGCTCCGAGCAGTACTTC. Translating gives CASSPGGQGSEQYF.